This TCR beta chain is drawn from a study of identical twins. TCRdb re-called the 5' RACE reads through MiXCR, storing one row per CDR3 protein. The data show roughly 260,000 distinct CDR3 sequences, over 12% seen once. Germline values: CDR1 DFQATT, CDR2 SNEGSKA (reference sequence). The CDR3 loop spans 16 amino acids. Trimming cost V 2 bases and J 7 bases; bases outside gene matches: 9. Overall study findings and caveats: Memory repertoires showed no such pattern, whereas abundant cord blood beta clonotypes carried fewer insertions.

In its sample, this clonotype was seen once. Its antigen is undetermined. V and J are TRBV20-1 and TRBJ2-2; TRBD2 matches 11 bases. This TCR was sampled from a woman younger than 35 in good health. The specimen sequenced was memory (CD45RO+) T cells sorted from blood. CDR3 residues: CSARPALAGAGGELFF. Here the CDR3 DNA reads TGCAGTGCTAGACCGGCACTAGCGGGAGCGGGCGGGGAGCTGTTTTTT.